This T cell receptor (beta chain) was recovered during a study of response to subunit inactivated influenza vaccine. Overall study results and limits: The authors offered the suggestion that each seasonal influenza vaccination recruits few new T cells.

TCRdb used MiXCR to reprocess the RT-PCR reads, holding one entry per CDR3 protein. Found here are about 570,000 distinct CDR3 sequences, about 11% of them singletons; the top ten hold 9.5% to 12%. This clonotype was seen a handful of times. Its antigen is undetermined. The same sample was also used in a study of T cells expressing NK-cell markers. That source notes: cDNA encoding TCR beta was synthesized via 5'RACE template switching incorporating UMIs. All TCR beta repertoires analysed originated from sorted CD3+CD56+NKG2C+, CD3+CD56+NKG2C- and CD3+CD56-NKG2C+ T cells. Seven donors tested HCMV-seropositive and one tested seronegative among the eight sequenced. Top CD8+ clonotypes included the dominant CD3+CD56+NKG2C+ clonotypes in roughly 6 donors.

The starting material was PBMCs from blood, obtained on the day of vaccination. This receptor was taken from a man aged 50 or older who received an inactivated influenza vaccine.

The CDR3 DNA sequence: TGTGCCAGCAGAGGTGGGTTGGGCCAGGAGTACTTC. Amino acids: CASRGGLGQEYF. The chain is built from TRBV12-3 or TRBV12-4 and TRBJ2-7; no firm D call. Trimming shortened V by 6 bases and J by 11 bases, and 17 bases separated the two germline ends. The CDR3 is made up of 12 amino acids.